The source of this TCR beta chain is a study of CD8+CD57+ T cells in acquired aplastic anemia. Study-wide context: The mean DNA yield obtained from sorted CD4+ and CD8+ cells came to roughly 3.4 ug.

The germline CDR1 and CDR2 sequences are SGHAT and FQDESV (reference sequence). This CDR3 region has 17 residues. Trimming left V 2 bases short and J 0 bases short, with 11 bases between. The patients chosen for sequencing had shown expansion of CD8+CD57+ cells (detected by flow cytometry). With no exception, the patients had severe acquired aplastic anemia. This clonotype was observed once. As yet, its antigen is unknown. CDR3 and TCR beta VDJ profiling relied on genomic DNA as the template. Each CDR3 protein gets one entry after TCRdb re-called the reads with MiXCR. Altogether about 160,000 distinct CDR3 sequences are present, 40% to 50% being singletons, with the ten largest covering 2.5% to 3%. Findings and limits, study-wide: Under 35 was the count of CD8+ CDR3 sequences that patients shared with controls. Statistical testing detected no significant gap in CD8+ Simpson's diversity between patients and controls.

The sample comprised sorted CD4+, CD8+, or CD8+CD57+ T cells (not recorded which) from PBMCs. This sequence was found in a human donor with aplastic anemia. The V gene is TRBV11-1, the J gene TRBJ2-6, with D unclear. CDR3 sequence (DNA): TGTGCCAGCAGCTTAAATTACGCCAGCTCTGGGGCCAACGTCCTGACTTTC. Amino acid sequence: CASSLNYASSGANVLTF.